These T cell receptor beta chains were read from a single sample in a study of blood T cells in healthy people across ages. TCRdb itself ran the 5' RACE reads through MiXCR, one entry per CDR3 protein. This sample has roughly 700,000 distinct CDR3 sequences, with about a third found just once. The source material was blood. The receptor source for this set is a woman over 75 in good health. CDR3s include the opening cysteine and the closing phenylalanine or tryptophan. Each record gives: clone size, CDR3 length, D gene, J gene, V gene, CDR3 DNA, CDR3 protein. D genes are given only for firm matches. Not all rows give a size; the values are once, few, many and, for expanded clones, a class.

>few|14|TRBD1|TRBJ1-6|TRBV30
TGTGCCTGGAGTTCAGGGGGAGACAATTCACCCCTCCACTTT
CAWSSGGDNSPLHF
>few|14|-|TRBJ1-1|TRBV25-1
TGTGCCAGCAGTGAGGACGGTCGATACACTGAAGCTTTCTTT
CASSEDGRYTEAFF
>-|15|TRBD2|TRBJ2-1|TRBV6-1
TGTGCCAGCAGTGCGCCGGGAGGGCCCTCAAATGAGCAGTTCTTC
CASSAPGGPSNEQFF
>few|14|-|TRBJ1-1|TRBV7-9
TGTGCCAGCAGCCTTGGACATTTGGACACTGAAGCTTTCTTT
CASSLGHLDTEAFF
>few|15|-|TRBJ1-4|TRBV6-6
TGTGCCAGCAGACCGGCGGGGACCCCTAATGAAAAACTGTTTTTT
CASRPAGTPNEKLFF
>many|15|TRBD1|TRBJ1-2|TRBV4-1
TGCGCCAGCAGCCAACGGGACAGGACTAACTATGGCTACACCTTC
CASSQRDRTNYGYTF
>-|12|-|TRBJ2-3|TRBV12-3/TRBV12-4
TGTGCCAGCAGTTTCAGAGCAGATGCGCAGTATTTT
CASSFRADAQYF
>-|14|TRBD1|TRBJ2-7|TRBV2
TGTGCCAGCATCGCGGGACAGGCCTCCTACGAGCAGTACTTC
CASIAGQASYEQYF
>-|16|TRBD1|TRBJ1-2|TRBV30
TGTGCCTGGAGCTTGAAGGGACAGGGTATAGTCTATGGCTACACCTTC
CAWSLKGQGIVYGYTF
>-|15|-|TRBJ1-2|TRBV30
TGTGCCTGGAGTGTACGCCAGGAAGCTAACTATGGCTACACCTTC
CAWSVRQEANYGYTF
>once|13|-|TRBJ2-5|TRBV5-1
TGCGCCAGCGGACGTAGAGGGGGTGAGACCCAGTACTTC
CASGRRGGETQYF
>many|14|-|TRBJ2-3|TRBV9
TGTGCCAGCAGCGTAGGGTTAGTATCAGATACGCAGTATTTT
CASSVGLVSDTQYF
>many|14|TRBD1|TRBJ2-7|TRBV29-1
TGCAGCGTTGGAACAGGGGGTACCTCCTACGAGCAGTACTTC
CSVGTGGTSYEQYF
>-|14|-|TRBJ2-2|TRBV4-3
TGCGCCAGCAGCCAAGATGGTTTAGCCGGGGAGCTGTTTTTT
CASSQDGLAGELFF
>few|15|TRBD2|TRBJ2-1|TRBV20-1
TGCAGTGCTAGAGAGGCCGAGCGGGGTCTCAATGAGCAGTTCTTC
CSAREAERGLNEQFF
>-|12|-|TRBJ2-7|TRBV6-6
TGTGCCAGCAGCCCCGAAGCCTACGAGCAGTACTTC
CASSPEAYEQYF
>-|15|TRBD2|TRBJ2-3|TRBV7-3
TGTGTCAGCAGCCCAGTAGCGGGGGGCACAGATACGCAGTATTTT
CVSSPVAGGTDTQYF
>many|16|-|TRBJ2-3|TRBV28
TGTGCCAGCAGTTTACGACAGTCCGCTAGCACAGATACGCAGTATTTT
CASSLRQSASTDTQYF
>-|13|-|TRBJ1-5|TRBV12-3/TRBV12-4
TGTGCCAGCAGTTCCTTATTAGAACAGCCCCAGCATTTT
CASSSLLEQPQHF
>many|18|TRBD1|TRBJ2-1|TRBV7-6
TGTGCCAGCAGCTTAGTGACGCCGACAGGGCTCTCCTACAATGAGCAGTTCTTC
CASSLVTPTGLSYNEQFF
>many|15|-|TRBJ2-7|TRBV7-2
TGTGCCAGCAGCTTAGTAGCTGACGGTTCCTACGAGCAGTACTTC
CASSLVADGSYEQYF
>few|16|-|TRBJ1-4|TRBV5-1
TGCGCCAGCAGCTTGGCCTCCGGGACGGGTAATGAAAAACTGTTTTTT
CASSLASGTGNEKLFF
>many|14|-|TRBJ1-6|TRBV30
TGTGCCTGGACAACGGTCTCCTATAATTCACCCCTCCACTTT
CAWTTVSYNSPLHF
>many|14|-|TRBJ1-2|TRBV7-2
TGTGCCAGCAGCCCCCCCATAGCGAGGCCGTCTTACACCTTC
CASSPPIARPSYTF
>many|15|TRBD2|TRBJ2-5|TRBV6-2/TRBV6-3
TGTGCCAGCAGTGACCCGACGGGAGGCCAAGAGACCCAGTACTTC
CASSDPTGGQETQYF
>many|15|-|TRBJ1-4|TRBV20-1
TGCAGTGCTAGAGGGGGACTCCGTTTCGTTGAAAAACTGTTTTTT
CSARGGLRFVEKLFF
>many|12|-|TRBJ2-3|TRBV20-1
TGCAGTGCTAGAGCGGGGGCAGATACGCAGTATTTT
CSARAGADTQYF
>-|15|-|TRBJ2-5|TRBV24-1
TGTGCCACCAGTGATTTGTTCTCGGGTGGAGAGACCCAGTACTTC
CATSDLFSGGETQYF
>-|16|TRBD1|TRBJ2-3|TRBV9
TGTGCCAGCAGTTTCGGGACAGGGGGTAACACAGATACGCAGTATTTT
CASSFGTGGNTDTQYF
>-|15|-|TRBJ1-5|TRBV6-2/TRBV6-3
TGTGCCAGCAGTTATACGGGACATCGCAATCAGCCCCAGCATTTT
CASSYTGHRNQPQHF
>once|16|TRBD2|TRBJ2-5|TRBV7-3
TGTGCCAGCAGCTTAATAGCGGGGGGTCCTCAAGAGACCCAGTACTTC
CASSLIAGGPQETQYF
>many|12|-|TRBJ1-2|TRBV20-1
TGCAGTGCTAGAGGTTTAAGTGGTGGCTACACCTTC
CSARGLSGGYTF
>many|14|TRBD2|TRBJ2-5|TRBV12-3/TRBV12-4
TGTGCCAGCAGTTTTAGCGGGGACTCAGAGACCCAGTACTTC
CASSFSGDSETQYF
>-|12|-|TRBJ2-3|TRBV6-5
TGTGCCAGCAGTTACATGGATGATACGCAGTATTTT
CASSYMDDTQYF
>-|16|-|TRBJ2-5|TRBV7-2
TGTGCCAGCAGCTTAGTTGGGGGTCGGAGAGGGGAGACCCAGTACTTC
CASSLVGGRRGETQYF
>many|15|-|TRBJ2-6|TRBV5-6
TGTGCCAGCCCCAGAGGTCGCTCTGGGGCCAACGTCCTGACTTTC
CASPRGRSGANVLTF
>many|17|TRBD2|TRBJ2-6|TRBV4-3
TGCGCCAGCAGCCAAGACGGGGGGGGCCCTGGGGCCAACGTCCTGACTTTC
CASSQDGGGPGANVLTF
>once|12|-|TRBJ1-3|TRBV20-1
TGCAGGGCCGGGTTTTCTGGAAACACCATATATTTT
CRAGFSGNTIYF
>many|14|-|TRBJ1-2|TRBV7-2
TGTGCCAGCAGCTTGCGTCAGGGATTTTCTGGCTACACCTTC
CASSLRQGFSGYTF
>many|16|-|TRBJ2-3|TRBV7-2
TGTGCCAGCAGCTTAGACCCGGGGGTAGGGACAGATACGCAGTATTTT
CASSLDPGVGTDTQYF
>-|17|TRBD1|TRBJ1-2|TRBV30
TGTGCCTGGCGCCCCGGGACAGGGACAGTAGCTAACTATGGCTACACCTTC
CAWRPGTGTVANYGYTF
>-|15|-|TRBJ2-1|TRBV11-2
TGTGCCGGCAGCTTTAGGGACAACTTCTACAATGAGCAGTTCTTC
CAGSFRDNFYNEQFF
>many|13|-|TRBJ1-4|TRBV18
TGTGCCAGCTCACCACGACAAAATGAAAAACTGTTTTTT
CASSPRQNEKLFF
>few|13|-|TRBJ2-7|TRBV6-2/TRBV6-3
TGTGCCAGCAGTCCAGACGGGGCCTACGAGCAGTACTTC
CASSPDGAYEQYF
>many|15|-|TRBJ2-3|TRBV10-3
TGTGCCATCAGTCGAACGGCTGTCGGCACAGATACGCAGTATTTT
CAISRTAVGTDTQYF
>-|12|-|TRBJ2-7|TRBV7-2
TGTGCCAGCAGCTTTTCGACAGTAAAGCAGTACTTC
CASSFSTVKQYF
>-|11|-|TRBJ1-2|TRBV29-1
TGCAGCGTTGAAGATGGGGATGGCTACACCTTC
CSVEDGDGYTF
>many|13|-|TRBJ1-2|TRBV10-3
TGTGCCATCAACCCGGGCACATCATATGGCTACACCTTC
CAINPGTSYGYTF
>-|15|-|TRBJ2-5|TRBV5-1
TGCGCCAGCAGAGTCCAAACAGTTAGCCAAGAGACCCAGTACTTC
CASRVQTVSQETQYF
>-|20|-|TRBJ1-4|TRBV4-1
TGCGCCAGCAGCCAAGACGGGGCTGACAGCTCCTGCGCAACTAATGAAAAACTGTTTTTT
CASSQDGADSSCATNEKLFF
>many|14|-|TRBJ1-5|TRBV7-2
TGTGCCAGCAGCTTAGGAATACGCAATCAGCCCCAGCATTTT
CASSLGIRNQPQHF